Listed here is a single T cell receptor beta chain. This receptor's antigen is unknown. No qualities accompany the bases; no much larger clone lies one base away. This specimen comes from a study of T cell repertoires in cytomegalovirus infection (dated by TCRdb to the late 2010s). Regarding the research as a whole: Because public TCR beta signatures pointed to carriage of CMV infection together with the matching HLA type, the HLA type of each donor mattered for the analysis. Summary of the overall study and its limitations: Cumulative frequency of public TCR beta family members discriminated carriers of CMV infection plus the relevant HLA type in this cohort and an independent roughly 340-donor cohort. The ex vivo response was dominated by HLA-C-restricted CMV-specific TCR beta clonotypes, which also provided the single most frequent clonotype in two of eight donors.

Sequencer: Illumina HiSeq 1500. The raw public data were reprocessed by TCRdb itself: fastp quality trimming at Q25, MiXCR clonotype calling, in-frame beta chains only. Each record represents a unique CDR3 protein, reported with the most common genes and DNA among its rows. The sample table lists approximately 500,000 distinct CDR3 sequences, 16% of them with a count of one. The ten top clones hold about 24% of the sample. Trimming at the junction amounts to 1 base on V and 0 bases on J, and the germline ends lie 8 bases apart. From the germline V gene (reference sequence), CDR1 is SGHNT and CDR2 is YYREEE. CDR3 length: 14 amino acids, cysteine to phenylalanine. Here the CDR3 DNA is all that survives: 42 bases in frame from base 1.

This clonotype was sampled from a human donor in good health (CMV status not recorded). Some clones in this sample may be carry-over from other donors' samples. The rearrangement joined TRBV5-4 to TRBJ2-7; no D segment can be confidently identified. Sequencing used CD8+ T cells from PBMCs. The CDR3 region: CASSLWTVSYEQYF. The nucleotide sequence is given as TGTGCCAGCAGCTTGTGGACGGTCTCCTACGAGCAGTACTTC.